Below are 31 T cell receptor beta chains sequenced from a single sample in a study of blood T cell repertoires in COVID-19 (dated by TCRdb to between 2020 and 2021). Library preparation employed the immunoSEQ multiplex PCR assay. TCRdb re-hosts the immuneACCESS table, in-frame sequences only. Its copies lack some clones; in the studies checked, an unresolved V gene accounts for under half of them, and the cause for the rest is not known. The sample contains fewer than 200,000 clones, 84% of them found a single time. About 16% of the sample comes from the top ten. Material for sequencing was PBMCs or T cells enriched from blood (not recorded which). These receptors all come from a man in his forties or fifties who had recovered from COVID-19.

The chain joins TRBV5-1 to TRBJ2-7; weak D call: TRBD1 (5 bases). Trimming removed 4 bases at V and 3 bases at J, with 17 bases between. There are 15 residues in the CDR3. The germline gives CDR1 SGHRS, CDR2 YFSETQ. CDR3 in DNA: TGCGCCAGCAGCCCAGGGCTCCAAATCTACTACGAGCAGTACTTC. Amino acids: CASSPGLQIYYEQYF.

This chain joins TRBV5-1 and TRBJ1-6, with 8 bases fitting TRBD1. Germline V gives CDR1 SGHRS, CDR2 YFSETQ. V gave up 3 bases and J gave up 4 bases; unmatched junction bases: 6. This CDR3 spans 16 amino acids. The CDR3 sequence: CASSSQGVGYNSPLHF. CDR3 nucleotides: TGCGCCAGCAGCTCACAGGGGGTTGGTTATAATTCACCCCTCCACTTT.

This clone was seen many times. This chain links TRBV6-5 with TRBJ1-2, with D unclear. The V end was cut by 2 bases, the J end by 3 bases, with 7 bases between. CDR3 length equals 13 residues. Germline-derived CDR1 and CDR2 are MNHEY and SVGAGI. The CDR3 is CASSYRADYGYTF. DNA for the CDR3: TGTGCCAGCAGTTACCGTGCAGACTATGGCTACACCTTC.

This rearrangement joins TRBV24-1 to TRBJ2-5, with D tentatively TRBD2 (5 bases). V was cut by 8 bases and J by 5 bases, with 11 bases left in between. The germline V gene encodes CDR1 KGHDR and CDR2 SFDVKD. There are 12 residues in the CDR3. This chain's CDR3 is CATKGSGETQYF. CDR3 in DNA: TGTGCCACCAAGGGCAGCGGTGAGACCCAGTACTTC.

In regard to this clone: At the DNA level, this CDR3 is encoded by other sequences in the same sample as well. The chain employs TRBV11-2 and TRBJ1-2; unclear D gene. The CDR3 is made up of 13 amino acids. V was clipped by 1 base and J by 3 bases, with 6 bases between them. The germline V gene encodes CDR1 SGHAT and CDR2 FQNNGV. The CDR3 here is CASSLGGDYGYTF. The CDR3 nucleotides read TGTGCCAGCAGCTTAGGAGGCGACTATGGCTACACCTTC.

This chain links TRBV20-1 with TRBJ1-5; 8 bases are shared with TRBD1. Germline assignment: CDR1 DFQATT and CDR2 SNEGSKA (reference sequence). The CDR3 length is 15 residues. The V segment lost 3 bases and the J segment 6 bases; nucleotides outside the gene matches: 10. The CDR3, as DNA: TGCAGTGCTAGTTTGAACAGGGGGGCTGGTCAGCCCCAGCATTTT. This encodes CSASLNRGAGQPQHF.

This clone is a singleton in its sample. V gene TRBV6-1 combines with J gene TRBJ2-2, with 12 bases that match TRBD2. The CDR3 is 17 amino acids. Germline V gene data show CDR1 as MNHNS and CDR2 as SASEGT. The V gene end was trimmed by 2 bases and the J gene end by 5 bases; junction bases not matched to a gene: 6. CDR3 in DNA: TGTGCCAGCAGTGAAACGCGACTAGCGGGGGTTACCGGGGAGCTGTTTTTT. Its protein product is CASSETRLAGVTGELFF.

CDR3 coding DNA: TGTGCCAGCAGTCAACAGGGCTCTGGAAACACCATATATTTT. Its protein product is CASSQQGSGNTIYF. V gene TRBV27 combines with J gene TRBJ1-3, with a weak D call TRBD1 (6 bases). The V and J ends lost 5 bases and 0 bases respectively, with 8 bases between them. CDR3 size: 14 residues. From germline, CDR1 is MNHEY and CDR2 SMNVEV (reference sequence).

Here the CDR3 reads CATVRGPTGELFF. DNA of the CDR3: TGTGCCACCGTGCGGGGCCCCACCGGGGAGCTGTTTTTT. V and J are TRBV10-3 and TRBJ2-2; tentative D call: TRBD2 (6 bases). Trimming left V 10 bases short and J 4 bases short, with 13 bases between. Germline V gene data show CDR1 as ENHRY and CDR2 as SYGVKD. This CDR3 is 13 amino acids long.

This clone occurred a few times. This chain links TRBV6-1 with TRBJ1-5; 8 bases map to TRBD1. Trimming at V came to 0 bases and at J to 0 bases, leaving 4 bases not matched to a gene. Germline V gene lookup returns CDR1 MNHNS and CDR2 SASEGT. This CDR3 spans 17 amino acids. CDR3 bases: TGTGCCAGCAGTGAAGCCGACAGGGGCTATAGCAATCAGCCCCAGCATTTT. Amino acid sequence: CASSEADRGYSNQPQHF.

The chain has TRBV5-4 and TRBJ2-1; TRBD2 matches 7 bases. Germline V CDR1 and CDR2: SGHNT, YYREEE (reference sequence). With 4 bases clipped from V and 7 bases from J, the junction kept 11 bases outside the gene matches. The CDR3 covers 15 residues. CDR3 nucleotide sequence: TGTGCCAGCAGCCCCGGGACTATCCACATAAATGAGCAGTTCTTC. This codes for CASSPGTIHINEQFF.

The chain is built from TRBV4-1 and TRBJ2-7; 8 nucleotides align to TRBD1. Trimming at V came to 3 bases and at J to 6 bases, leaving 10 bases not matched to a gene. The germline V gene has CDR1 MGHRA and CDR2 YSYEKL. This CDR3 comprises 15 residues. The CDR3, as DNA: TGCGCCAGCAGCCAGACCGACAGGGGTTCGGTCGAGCAGTACTTC. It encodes CASSQTDRGSVEQYF.

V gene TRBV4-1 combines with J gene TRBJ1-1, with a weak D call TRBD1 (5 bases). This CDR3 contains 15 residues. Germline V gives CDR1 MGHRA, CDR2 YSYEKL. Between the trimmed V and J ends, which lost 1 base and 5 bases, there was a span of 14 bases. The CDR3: CASSQVAGVFTEAFF. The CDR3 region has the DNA TGCGCCAGCAGCCAAGTTGCGGGGGTGTTTACTGAAGCTTTCTTT.

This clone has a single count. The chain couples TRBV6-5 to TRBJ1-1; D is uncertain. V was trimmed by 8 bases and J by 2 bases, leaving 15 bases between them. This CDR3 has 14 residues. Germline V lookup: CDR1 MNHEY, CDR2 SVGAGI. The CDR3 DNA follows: TGTGCCAGCGGCCCAGAAACAGTAAACACTGAAGCTTTCTTT. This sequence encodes CASGPETVNTEAFF.

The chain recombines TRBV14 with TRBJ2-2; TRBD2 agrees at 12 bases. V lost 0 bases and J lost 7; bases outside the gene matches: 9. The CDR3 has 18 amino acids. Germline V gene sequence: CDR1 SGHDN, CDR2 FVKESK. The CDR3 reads CASSQDTRGLAGSGELFF. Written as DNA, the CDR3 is TGTGCCAGCAGCCAAGATACACGAGGACTAGCGGGGAGCGGGGAGCTGTTTTTT.

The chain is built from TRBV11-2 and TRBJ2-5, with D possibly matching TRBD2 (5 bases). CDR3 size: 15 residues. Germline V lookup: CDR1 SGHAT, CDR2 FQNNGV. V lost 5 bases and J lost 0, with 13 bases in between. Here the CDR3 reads CASSNSDTNQETQYF. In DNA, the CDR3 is TGTGCCAGCAGCAATAGCGACACCAACCAAGAGACCCAGTACTTC.

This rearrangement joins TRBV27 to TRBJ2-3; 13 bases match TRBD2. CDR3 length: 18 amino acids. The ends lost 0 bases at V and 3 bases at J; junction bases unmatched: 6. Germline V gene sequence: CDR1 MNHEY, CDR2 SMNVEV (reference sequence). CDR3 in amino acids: CASSLSGLAGFVTDTQYF. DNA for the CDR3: TGTGCCAGCAGTTTATCGGGACTAGCGGGATTCGTTACAGATACGCAGTATTTT.

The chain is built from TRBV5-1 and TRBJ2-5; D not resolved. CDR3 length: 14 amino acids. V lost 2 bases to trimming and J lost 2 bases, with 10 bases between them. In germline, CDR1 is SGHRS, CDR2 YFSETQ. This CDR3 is CASSFWPVQETQYF. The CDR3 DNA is TGCGCCAGCAGCTTTTGGCCTGTACAAGAGACCCAGTACTTC.

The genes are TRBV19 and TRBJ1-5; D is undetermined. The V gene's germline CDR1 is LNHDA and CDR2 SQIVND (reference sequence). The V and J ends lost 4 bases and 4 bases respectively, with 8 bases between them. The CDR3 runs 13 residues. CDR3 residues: CASSRPGNQPQHF. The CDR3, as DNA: TGTGCCAGTAGTAGGCCAGGTAATCAGCCCCAGCATTTT.

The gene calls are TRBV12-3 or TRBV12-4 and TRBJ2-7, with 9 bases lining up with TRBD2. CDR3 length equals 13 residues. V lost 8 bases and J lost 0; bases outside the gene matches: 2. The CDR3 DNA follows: TGTGCCAGCCAGCGGGGGGCCTCCTACGAGCAGTACTTC. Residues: CASQRGASYEQYF.

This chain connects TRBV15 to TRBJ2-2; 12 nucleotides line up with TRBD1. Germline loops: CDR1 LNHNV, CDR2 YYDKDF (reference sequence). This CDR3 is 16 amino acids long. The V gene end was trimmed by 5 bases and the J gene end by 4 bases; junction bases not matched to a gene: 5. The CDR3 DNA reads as TGTGCCACCAGCGTCGGGACAGGGGGCAGCACCGGGGAGCTGTTTTTT. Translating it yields CATSVGTGGSTGELFF.

The CDR3 bases are TGTGCCTGGAGTGTCAATTCGGGACAGGGGATTGGCTACACCTTC. Translating gives CAWSVNSGQGIGYTF. The V call is TRBV30, the J call TRBJ1-2, with 10 bases that match TRBD1. CDR3 length equals 15 residues. The germline V gene encodes CDR1 GTSNPN and CDR2 SVGIG (reference sequence). The J segment lost 7 bases and the V segment lost 0 bases, leaving 8 bases of the junction unmatched.

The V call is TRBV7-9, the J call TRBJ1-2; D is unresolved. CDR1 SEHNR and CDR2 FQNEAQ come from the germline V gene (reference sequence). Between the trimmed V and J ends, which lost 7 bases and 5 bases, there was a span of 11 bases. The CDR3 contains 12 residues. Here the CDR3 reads CASTNSGYGYTF. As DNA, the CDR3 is TGTGCCAGCACCAACTCCGGGTATGGCTACACCTTC.

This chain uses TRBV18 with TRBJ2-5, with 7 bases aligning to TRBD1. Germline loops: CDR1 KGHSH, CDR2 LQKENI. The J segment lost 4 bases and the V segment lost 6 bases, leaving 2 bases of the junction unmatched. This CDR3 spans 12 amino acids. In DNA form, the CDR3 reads TGTGCCAGCTCCCGGGACAGAGAGACCCAGTACTTC. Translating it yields CASSRDRETQYF.

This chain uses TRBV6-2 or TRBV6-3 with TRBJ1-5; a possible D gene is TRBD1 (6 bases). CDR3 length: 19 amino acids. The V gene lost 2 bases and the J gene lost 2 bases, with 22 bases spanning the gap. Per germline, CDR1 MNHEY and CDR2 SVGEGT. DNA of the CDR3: TGTGCCAGCAGTTACGGTAGGAAAACAGGGATTTTCGGCAATCAGCCCCAGCATTTT. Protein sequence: CASSYGRKTGIFGNQPQHF.

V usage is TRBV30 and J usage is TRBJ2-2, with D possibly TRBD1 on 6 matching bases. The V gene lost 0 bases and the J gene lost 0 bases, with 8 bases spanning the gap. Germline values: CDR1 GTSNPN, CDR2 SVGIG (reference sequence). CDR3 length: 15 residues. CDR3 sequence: CAWSVGTTNTGELFF. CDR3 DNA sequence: TGTGCCTGGAGTGTTGGGACAACGAACACCGGGGAGCTGTTTTTT.

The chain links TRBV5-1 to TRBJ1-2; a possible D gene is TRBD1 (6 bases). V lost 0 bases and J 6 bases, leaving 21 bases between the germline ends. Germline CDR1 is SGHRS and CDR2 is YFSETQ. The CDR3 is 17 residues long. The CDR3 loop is CASSLDGGATNSDGYTF. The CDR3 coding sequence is TGCGCCAGCAGCTTGGATGGGGGCGCAACTAATAGTGATGGCTACACCTTC.

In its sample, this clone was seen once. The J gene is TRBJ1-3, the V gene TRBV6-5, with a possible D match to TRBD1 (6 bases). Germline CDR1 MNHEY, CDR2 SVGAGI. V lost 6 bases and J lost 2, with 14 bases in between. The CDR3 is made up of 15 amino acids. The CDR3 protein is CASRAPGGPGNTIYF. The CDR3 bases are TGTGCCAGCAGGGCCCCGGGGGGCCCTGGAAACACCATATATTTT.

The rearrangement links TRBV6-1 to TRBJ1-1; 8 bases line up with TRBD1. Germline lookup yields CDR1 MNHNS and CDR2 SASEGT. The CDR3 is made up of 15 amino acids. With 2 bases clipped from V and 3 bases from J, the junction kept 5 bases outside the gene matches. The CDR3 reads CASSELQGAYTEAFF. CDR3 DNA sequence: TGTGCCAGCAGTGAACTCCAGGGGGCCTACACTGAAGCTTTCTTT.

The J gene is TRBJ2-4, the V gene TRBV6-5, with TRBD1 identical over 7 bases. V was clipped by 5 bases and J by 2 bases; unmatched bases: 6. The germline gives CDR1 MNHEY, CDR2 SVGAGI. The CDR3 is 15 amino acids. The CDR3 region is CASSPTGDPKNIQYF. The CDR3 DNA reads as TGTGCCAGCAGTCCTACAGGGGATCCCAAAAACATTCAGTACTTC.

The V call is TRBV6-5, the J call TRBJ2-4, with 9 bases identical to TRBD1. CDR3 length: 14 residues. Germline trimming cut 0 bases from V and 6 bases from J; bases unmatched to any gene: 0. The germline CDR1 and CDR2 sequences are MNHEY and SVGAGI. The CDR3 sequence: CASSYSGQGNIQYF. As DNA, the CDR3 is TGTGCCAGCAGTTACTCGGGACAGGGAAACATTCAGTACTTC.